The present entry profiles one T cell receptor (beta chain) with its context. Its antigen remains unidentified. The data originate from a study of cytotoxic CD8 clonotypes in ibrutinib-treated CLL. Across the whole study: Across the patients, roughly ten were relapsed/refractory, 15 treatment-naive and about 17 IGHV unmutated. General study points: Whereas clonality rose at ibrutinib response, it declined toward baseline at progression.

Measured with immunoSEQ multiplex PCR; TCRdb has only the in-frame clones, and not every one. This table has approximately 300,000 clones, around four fifths appearing once. The junction had 8 bases not matched to a gene; V was cut back by 4 bases and J by 8 bases. Germline V CDR1 and CDR2: SGDLS, YYNGEE. CDR3 length: 15 amino acids. The sequenced sample was PBMCs, obtained before ibrutinib treatment. V is TRBV9 and J is TRBJ2-1, with 11 bases that match TRBD2. This clonotype was sampled from a human donor with chronic lymphocytic leukemia. In nucleotides, the CDR3 is TGTGCCAGCAGCACAGGTACTAGCGGGAGCGATGAGCAGTTCTTC. It translates to CASSTGTSGSDEQFF. The entire variable domain, with the rest obtained from reference TRBV9 and TRBJ2-1, is as follows: DSGVTQTPKHLITATGQRVTLRCSPRSGDLSVYWYQQSLDQGLQFLIQYYNGEERAKGNILERFSAQQFPDLHSELNLSSLELGDSALYFCASSTGTSGSDEQFFGPGTRLTVL.